Below, 18 T cell receptor beta chains from the same sample are listed, as sequenced in a study of T cell responses to AZD1222 COVID-19 vaccine. Only in-frame clones appear in the TCRdb table, and some are missing; sequencing was by immunoSEQ multiplex PCR. The table lists 150,000 or so clones, more than 90% of them singletons. The specimen was peripheral blood, collected on day 0 of AZD1222 vaccination. The receptor source for this set is an adult in good health.

This clone appeared once. The chain joins TRBV3-1 (or the pseudogene TRBV3-2) to TRBJ1-1; D unresolved. The CDR3 is made up of 15 amino acids. Trimming took off 5 bases at V and 2 bases at J, with 15 bases between the two ends. Germline V CDR1 and CDR2: LGHDT, YNNKEL (reference sequence). The DNA for the CDR3 is TGTGCCAGCAGCTCGACGGTGGGAGGAAACACTGAAGCTTTCTTT. It translates to CASSSTVGGNTEAFF.

V and J are TRBV6-2 or TRBV6-3 and TRBJ2-1; no clear D. V was pared by 2 bases and J by 4 bases, with 12 bases between. The CDR3 loop spans 15 amino acids. Germline assignment: CDR1 MNHEY and CDR2 SVGEGT. The CDR3 sequence is CASSYGLGEYNEQFF. As DNA, the CDR3 is TGTGCCAGCAGTTACGGGCTAGGAGAATACAATGAGCAGTTCTTC.

The rearrangement links TRBV4-2 to TRBJ2-7, with TRBD1 identical over 9 bases. Germline V gene lookup returns CDR1 LGHNA and CDR2 YNFKEQ. The CDR3 has 17 residues. The junction had 11 bases not matched to a gene; V was cut back by 3 bases and J by 2 bases. CDR3 DNA sequence: TGTGCCAGCAGCCATCAGATGGGGGGACAGGGCCCCTACGAGCAGTACTTC. Amino acid sequence: CASSHQMGGQGPYEQYF.

This sequence joins TRBV5-8 and TRBJ2-3, with D perhaps matching TRBD1 (6 bases). Trimming shortened V by 3 bases and J by 3 bases, and 14 bases separated the two germline ends. Germline V lookup: CDR1 SGHTS, CDR2 YDEGEE. CDR3 length: 15 residues. CDR3 loop: CASSWGVRGTDTQYF. In nucleotides, the CDR3 is TGTGCCAGCAGCTGGGGTGTCAGGGGAACAGATACGCAGTATTTT.

The CDR3 coding sequence is TGTGCCACGGGACAGGGTAGTCAGCCCCAGCATTTT. The encoded protein is CATGQGSQPQHF. The chain links TRBV24-1 to TRBJ1-5; 9 positions agree with TRBD1. The length of the CDR3 is 12 residues. V trimming: 10 bases; J trimming: 6 bases; junction bases outside the gene matches: 3. Germline V gene lookup returns CDR1 KGHDR and CDR2 SFDVKD.

The V gene is TRBV9, the J gene TRBJ1-1; D gene ambiguous. Germline V gives CDR1 SGDLS, CDR2 YYNGEE. V was shortened by 0 bases and J by 0 bases, with 3 bases between the two germline ends. The CDR3 contains 13 residues. The CDR3 DNA is TGTGCCAGCAGCGTAGAGATGAACACTGAAGCTTTCTTT. Protein: CASSVEMNTEAFF.

V usage is TRBV19 and J usage is TRBJ2-5, with D tentatively TRBD1 or TRBD2 (5 bases each). The CDR3 consists of 13 residues. The V gene's germline CDR1 is LNHDA and CDR2 SQIVND (reference sequence). The V gene lost 5 bases and the J gene lost 3 bases, with 10 bases spanning the gap. Written as DNA, the CDR3 is TGTGCCAGTAGTCCTAGGGGAGAAGAGACCCAGTACTTC. Translation gives CASSPRGEETQYF.

V is TRBV6-5 and J is TRBJ1-3, with D perhaps TRBD1 (5 bases). The CDR3 runs to 15 residues. CDR1 and CDR2 (germline): MNHEY, SVGAGI. V was shortened by 6 bases and J by 4 bases, with 16 bases between the two germline ends. The CDR3 loop reads CASRGGKGLGNTIYF. In DNA form, the CDR3 reads TGTGCCAGCAGGGGGGGGAAAGGGCTGGGAAACACCATATATTTT.

The rearrangement links TRBV14 to TRBJ1-2; 7 nucleotides match TRBD1. The germline gives CDR1 SGHDN, CDR2 FVKESK. V gave up 4 bases and J gave up 0 bases; unmatched junction bases: 5. This CDR3 spans 15 amino acids. The CDR3 coding sequence is TGTGCCAGCAGCCTCGACAGGGCCTCTAACTATGGCTACACCTTC. Translation gives CASSLDRASNYGYTF.

This chain uses TRBV11-2 with TRBJ2-6; 7 bases match TRBD1. CDR3 size: 16 residues. Trimming removed 5 bases from V and 8 bases from J; junction bases left unmatched: 12. Germline CDR1 SGHAT, CDR2 FQNNGV. The DNA of the CDR3 is TGTGCCAGCAGCCCCCCTGACAGGGACCCGACCAACGTCCTGACTTTC. Residues: CASSPPDRDPTNVLTF.

The V call is TRBV2, the J call TRBJ2-6; tentative D call: TRBD1 (5 bases). CDR1 SNHLY and CDR2 FYNNEI come from the germline V gene. This CDR3 region has 12 residues. V was cut by 8 bases and J by 4 bases, with 6 bases left in between. CDR3 protein: CASRQGANVLTF. The CDR3 nucleotides read TGTGCCAGCCGACAGGGGGCCAACGTCCTGACTTTC. Combining the CDR3 with reference TRBV2 and TRBJ2-6 gives the whole variable domain EPEVTQTPSHQVTQMGQEVILRCVPISNHLYFYWYRQILGQKVEFLVSFYNNEISEKSEIFDDQFSVERPDGSNFTLKIRSTKLEDSAMYFCASRQGANVLTFGAGSRLTVL.

The chain links TRBV18 to TRBJ2-7, with D tentatively TRBD2 (6 bases). The CDR3 spans 15 residues. Trimming took 2 bases from V and 3 from J, leaving 14 bases between them. Germline V lookup: CDR1 KGHSH, CDR2 LQKENI. This chain's CDR3 is CASSPKWGGNYEQYF. The CDR3 DNA is TGTGCCAGCTCACCAAAATGGGGAGGAAACTACGAGCAGTACTTC.

In this sample, this clone turned up once. The rearrangement joins TRBV7-2 to TRBJ1-1; no reliable D call. V lost 1 base to trimming and J lost 1 base, with 7 bases between them. Germline-derived CDR1 and CDR2 are SGHTA and FQGNSA. The CDR3 contains 14 residues. CDR3 bases: TGTGCCAGCAGCTTAGTCGCCCAGAACACTGAAGCTTTCTTT. Translated: CASSLVAQNTEAFF.

This chain connects TRBV28 to TRBJ1-2; a possible D gene is TRBD1 (6 bases). Trimming removed 2 bases from V and 9 bases from J, with 10 bases in between. The CDR3 contains 12 residues. The germline V gene encodes CDR1 MDHEN and CDR2 SYDVKM. As DNA, the CDR3 is TGTGCCAGCAGTTTAGCCGACAGGCGCTACACCTTC. It encodes CASSLADRRYTF.

CDR3 region: CASSETTYGAGNTIYF. In DNA, the CDR3 is TGTGCCAGCAGCGAAACGACCTATGGTGCTGGAAACACCATATATTTT. The gene calls are TRBV4-2 and TRBJ1-3, with D uncertain. This CDR3 is built from 16 residues. With 5 bases removed from V and 2 bases from J, the gap between germline ends came to 16 bases. The germline V gene has CDR1 LGHNA and CDR2 YNFKEQ.

This chain uses TRBV18 with TRBJ2-5; no clear D. The V end lost 3 bases, the J end lost 1 base, and 9 bases lay between the germline ends. Germline V gene sequence: CDR1 KGHSH, CDR2 LQKENI. This CDR3 is 14 amino acids long. The CDR3 nucleotides are TGTGCCAGCTCACCTGTTGGGTCCCAAGAGACCCAGTACTTC. It codes for CASSPVGSQETQYF.

This clone was recorded once. The rearrangement joins TRBV5-1 to TRBJ1-1; D unresolved. The CDR3 extends over 14 amino acids. CDR1 and CDR2 (germline): SGHRS, YFSETQ. Trimming pared 1 base from V and 2 bases from J, leaving 9 bases between. This chain's CDR3 is CASSLKEGNTEAFF. The CDR3 nucleotides read TGCGCCAGCAGCTTGAAGGAGGGAAACACTGAAGCTTTCTTT.

J is TRBJ2-5 and V is TRBV6-6, with TRBD1 identical over 10 bases. The CDR3 runs 14 residues. Germline loops: CDR1 MNHNY, CDR2 SVGAGI (reference sequence). The V and J ends lost 9 bases and 5 bases, in that order; junction bases with no gene match: 9. CDR3 nucleotide sequence: TGTGCCAGTACCGACAGGGGGCGGGTGGAGACCCAGTACTTC. This sequence encodes CASTDRGRVETQYF.